This T cell receptor beta chain stems from a study of cytomegalovirus exposure and HLA in healthy donors. Broader study findings: Cytomegalovirus status was reportedly diagnosed by the classifier with high sensitivity and specificity. More clonal expansion characterized HLA-associated TCR beta chains than equally common others in a later analysis. TCR beta chain V- and J-gene trimming was linked, in a later analysis, to a missense variant in DCLRE1C.

Each donor was healthy, and each was a bone marrow donor. The PCR used 60 Vbeta and 13 Jbeta primers. This table comes from immunoSEQ multiplex PCR, and its TCRdb copy is limited to in-frame clones, with some not included. The sample holds some 96,000 clones, about 75% seen once. The CDR3 length is 11 residues. V lost 10 bases and J lost 7, with 14 bases in between. The germline V gene encodes CDR1 MNHNS and CDR2 SASEGT. On this clone: The target antigen is unknown.

The TCR sequence derives from a man aged 35 to 55 in good health and CMV-seropositive. What was sequenced was PBMCs. The V call is TRBV6-1, the J call TRBJ2-7, with D perhaps matching TRBD1 (5 bases). CDR3 nucleotides: TGTGCCACGAGCGTTCGGACAGAGCAGTACTTC. It yields the protein CATSVRTEQYF.